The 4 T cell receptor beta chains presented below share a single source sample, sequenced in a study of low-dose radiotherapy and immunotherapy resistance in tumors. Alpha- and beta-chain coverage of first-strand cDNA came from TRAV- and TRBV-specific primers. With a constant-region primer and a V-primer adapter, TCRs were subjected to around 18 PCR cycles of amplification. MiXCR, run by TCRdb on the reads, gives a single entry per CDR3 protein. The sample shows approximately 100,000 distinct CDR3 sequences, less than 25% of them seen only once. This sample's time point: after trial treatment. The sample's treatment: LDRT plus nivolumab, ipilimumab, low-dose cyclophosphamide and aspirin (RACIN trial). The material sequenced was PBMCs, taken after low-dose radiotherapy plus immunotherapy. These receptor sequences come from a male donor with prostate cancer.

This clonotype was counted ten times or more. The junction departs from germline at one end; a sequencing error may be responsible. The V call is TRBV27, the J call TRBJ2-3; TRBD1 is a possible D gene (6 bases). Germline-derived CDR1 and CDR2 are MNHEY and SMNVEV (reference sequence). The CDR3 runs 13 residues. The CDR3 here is CASMDSGTDTQYF. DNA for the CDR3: TGTGCCAGCATGGACAGCGGCACGGATACGCAGTATTTT.

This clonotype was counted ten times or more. CDR3 region: CATDGGYEQYF. The CDR3 DNA reads TGTGCCACGGACGGAGGGTACGAGCAGTACTTC. The chain combines TRBV6-2 or TRBV6-3 with TRBJ2-7, with D perhaps TRBD2 (6 bases). Between the trimmed V and J ends, which lost 10 bases and 4 bases, there was a span of 11 bases. This CDR3 is 11 amino acids long. Germline V gene data show CDR1 as MNHEY and CDR2 as SVGEGT.

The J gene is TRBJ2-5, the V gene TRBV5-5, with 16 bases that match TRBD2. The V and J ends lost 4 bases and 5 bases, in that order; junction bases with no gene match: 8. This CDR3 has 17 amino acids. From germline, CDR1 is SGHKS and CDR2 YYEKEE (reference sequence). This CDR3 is CASSRGTSGGAPETQYF. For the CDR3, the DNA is TGTGCCAGCAGCCGCGGGACTAGCGGGGGGGCCCCGGAGACCCAGTACTTC.

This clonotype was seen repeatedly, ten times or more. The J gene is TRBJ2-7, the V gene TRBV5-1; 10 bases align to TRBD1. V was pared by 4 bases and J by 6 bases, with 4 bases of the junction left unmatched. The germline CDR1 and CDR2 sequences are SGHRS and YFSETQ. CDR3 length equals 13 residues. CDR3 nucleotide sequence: TGCGCCAGCAGCAGGGGGACAGGGGCCGAGCAGTACTTC. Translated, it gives CASSRGTGAEQYF.